Shown below are 18 T cell receptor beta chains from a single sample sequenced in a study of regulatory T cells in long-lasting Graves disease. CDR3 regions were amplified by Arm-PCR using iRepertoire HTBI primers to build TCR beta libraries. Using its own MiXCR run on the multiplex PCR reads, TCRdb lists one record per CDR3 protein. The data show 350,000 to 500,000 distinct CDR3 sequences, roughly 15% seen once. The sample's time point: newly diagnosed GD, antithyroid drugs for less than 3 months. Preparation of the TCR library used RNA extracted from PBMCs. The same sample was also studied in work on T cells in Graves' hyperthyroidism and ophthalmopathy.

The specimen was peripheral blood mononuclear cells (PBMCs), collected at new diagnosis, from a patient treated with antithyroid drugs. The receptors shown here come from a woman aged 30 to 39 with Graves disease.

This clonotype was counted at least ten times. A read error may produce the germline difference seen at one junction end. The genes are TRBV5-1 and TRBJ1-1; no clear D. Germline CDR1 and CDR2: SGHRS and YFSETQ. This CDR3 is built from 14 residues. CDR3 DNA sequence: TGTGCCAGCAGCTCGAGCCTAGGGAACACTGAAGCTTTCTTT. It yields the protein CASSSSLGNTEAFF.

V and J are TRBV4-3 and TRBJ1-5; weak D call: TRBD1 (6 bases). The V end was cut by 0 bases, the J end by 10 bases, with 10 bases between. The CDR3 is 13 residues long. The V gene's germline CDR1 is LGHNA and CDR2 YSLEER. The DNA of the CDR3 is TGCGCCAGCAGCCAAGACGTAGGGGGACCCCAGCATTTT. Its protein is CASSQDVGGPQHF.

There are many counts of this clonotype. V usage is TRBV11-2 and J usage is TRBJ2-1, with D unresolved. Germline CDR1 SGHAT, CDR2 FQNNGV. This CDR3 region has 15 residues. V was trimmed by 7 bases and J by 6 bases, leaving 19 bases between them. The CDR3 spells CASTNWGLLPNEQFF. The CDR3 bases are TGTGCCAGCACCAACTGGGGTCTACTTCCCAATGAGCAGTTCTTC.

The table lists this clonotype with a few counts. This may be a read error: a much more frequent sequence differs by one nucleotide. The CDR3, as DNA: TGTGCCTGCTCACCACCGGTGCAGTTCAATCAGCCCCAGCATTTT. It yields the protein CACSPPVQFNQPQHF. V is TRBV18 and J is TRBJ1-5; D is uncertain. The CDR3 sequence is 15 residues long. Germline loops: CDR1 KGHSH, CDR2 LQKENI.

This chain joins TRBV19 and TRBJ1-2; TRBD1 might be the D (5 bases). V lost 7 bases to trimming and J lost 9 bases, with 15 bases between them. The CDR3 contains 12 residues. Looked up from germline, CDR1 is LNHDA and CDR2 is SQIVND (reference sequence). The CDR3 DNA sequence: TGTGCCAGTATGCCGGACAAGGGGAGCTACACCTTC. Protein product: CASMPDKGSYTF.

This clonotype showed up many times. The chain uses TRBV7-9 and TRBJ1-1; D is uncertain. The CDR3 contains 15 residues. Between the trimmed V and J ends, which lost 4 bases and 1 base, there was a span of 13 bases. Looked up from germline, CDR1 is SEHNR and CDR2 is FQNEAQ (reference sequence). DNA of the CDR3: TGTGCCAGCAGCTCCGATCCATATACGAACACTGAAGCTTTCTTT. Translation gives CASSSDPYTNTEAFF. The full variable domain, with the rest looked up from reference TRBV7-9 and TRBJ1-1, is DTGVSQNPRHKITKRGQNVTFRCDPISEHNRLYWYRQTLGQGPEFLTYFQNEAQLEKSRLLSDRFSAERPKGSFSTLEIQRTEQGDSAMYLCASSSDPYTNTEAFFGQGTRLTVV.

This clonotype has only a few counts. The chain is built from TRBV24-1 and TRBJ2-2; a weak D match, TRBD1 (6 bases). Germline-derived CDR1 and CDR2 are KGHDR and SFDVKD. V was trimmed by 2 bases and J by 1 base, leaving 7 bases between them. This CDR3 is built from 15 residues. Here the CDR3 reads CATSDSGQNTGELFF. CDR3 sequence (DNA): TGTGCCACCAGTGATTCGGGACAGAACACCGGGGAGCTGTTTTTT.

This clonotype was counted many times. The gene calls are TRBV19 and TRBJ2-2; D gene uncertain. Trimming took off 3 bases at V and 13 bases at J, with 18 bases between the two ends. From germline, CDR1 is LNHDA and CDR2 SQIVND (reference sequence). This CDR3 is 14 amino acids long. In nucleotides, the CDR3 is TGTGCCAGTAGTATTGGTGGGATGGGGAATGGGCTGTTTTTT. The encoded protein is CASSIGGMGNGLFF.

This clonotype occurred many times. V gene TRBV7-8 combines with J gene TRBJ2-5; D unclear. The CDR3 spans 15 residues. V shed 5 bases and J shed 8 bases, with 21 bases lying between them. The germline CDR1 and CDR2 sequences are SGHVS and FQNEAQ. The CDR3 DNA is TGTGCCAGCAGCCAAAGGGAAATTTATAGGAGTACCCAGTACTTC. Translating gives CASSQREIYRSTQYF.

This clonotype was seen ten or more times. V is TRBV20-1 and J is TRBJ2-7; 7 bases map to TRBD1. V gave up 0 bases and J gave up 0 bases; unmatched junction bases: 5. Germline CDR1 is DFQATT and CDR2 is SNEGSKA (reference sequence). CDR3 size: 15 residues. The CDR3 loop is CSAREGTVPSYEQYF. The CDR3 coding sequence is TGCAGTGCTAGAGAAGGGACAGTCCCCTCCTACGAGCAGTACTTC.

This clonotype was picked up many times. The chain recombines TRBV12-3 or TRBV12-4 with TRBJ2-3; 14 bases agree with TRBD2. The CDR3 totals 16 residues. V was clipped by 4 bases and J by 6 bases; unmatched bases: 6. The CDR3 DNA sequence: TGTGCCAGCAGTTCTAAGGGGACTAGCGGGAGTGATACGCAGTATTTT. Translation: CASSSKGTSGSDTQYF.

The chain combines TRBV14 with TRBJ1-4; D unresolved. Germline CDR1 SGHDN, CDR2 FVKESK. Trimming cost V 2 bases and J 7 bases, with 14 bases left between them. The CDR3 loop spans 15 amino acids. In DNA form, the CDR3 reads TGTGCCAGCAGCCAACGGGGAACCCTTGGTGAAAAACTGTTTTTT. It codes for CASSQRGTLGEKLFF.

Turning to this clonotype: A much larger clone is a single base away; this may be a read error. The J gene is TRBJ2-7, the V gene TRBV7-9; 7 bases match TRBD1. Germline V gene sequence: CDR1 SEHNR, CDR2 FQNEAQ (reference sequence). V lost 5 bases, J lost 7 bases, and 14 bases stayed unmatched. CDR3 length: 15 amino acids. CDR3 DNA: TGTGCCAGCAGCCGAGGGGGACAGAGGGCGCGGGAGCAGTACTTC. It encodes CASSRGGQRAREQYF.

Many counts were recorded for this clonotype. The chain recombines TRBV19 with TRBJ2-1; 13 bases match TRBD2. Germline values: CDR1 LNHDA, CDR2 SQIVND (reference sequence). V shed 4 bases and J 0 bases; nucleotides not matched to a gene: 6. The CDR3 extends over 18 amino acids. CDR3 protein: CASSTRLAGGNSYNEQFF. CDR3 nucleotide sequence: TGTGCCAGTAGTACCCGACTAGCGGGAGGTAACTCCTACAATGAGCAGTTCTTC.

This clonotype turned up a few times. The V gene is TRBV11-2, the J gene TRBJ2-1; 13 nucleotides match TRBD2. Germline trimming cut 7 bases from V and 8 bases from J; bases unmatched to any gene: 5. The CDR3 runs to 14 residues. Germline V gene sequence: CDR1 SGHAT, CDR2 FQNNGV. DNA of the CDR3: TGTGCCAGCACCGAACTAGCGGGAGGGTATGAGCAGTTCTTC. As protein: CASTELAGGYEQFF.

The chain uses TRBV7-9 and TRBJ1-3, with D unclear. CDR3 size: 14 residues. The germline gives CDR1 SEHNR, CDR2 FQNEAQ (reference sequence). Trimming left V 5 bases short and J 3 bases short, with 11 bases between. The CDR3 DNA reads TGTGCCAGCAGCCCCTCCCTTCATGGAAACACCATATATTTT. It is translated as CASSPSLHGNTIYF.

This clonotype was counted only a few times. The J gene is TRBJ2-4, the V gene TRBV28; TRBD2 might be the D (5 bases). Trimming left V 6 bases short and J 0 bases short, with 9 bases between. The V gene's germline CDR1 is MDHEN and CDR2 SYDVKM. The CDR3 sequence is 14 residues long. The CDR3 loop is CASRLGVAKNIQYF. The DNA of the CDR3 is TGTGCCAGCAGACTGGGAGTAGCCAAAAACATTCAGTACTTC. Full variable domain (rest looked up from reference TRBV28 and TRBJ2-4): DVKVTQSSRYLVKRTGEKVFLECVQDMDHENMFWYRQDPGLGLRLIYFSYDVKMKEKGDIPEGYSVSREKKERFSLILESASTNQTSMYLCASRLGVAKNIQYFGAGTRLSVL.

This clonotype was picked up many times. The gene calls are TRBV28 and TRBJ2-1; the match to TRBD2 covers 9 bases. The J segment lost 7 bases and the V segment lost 6 bases, leaving 13 bases of the junction unmatched. This CDR3 spans 16 amino acids. In germline, CDR1 is MDHEN, CDR2 SYDVKM. The DNA of the CDR3 is TGTGCCAGCAGAGGGCTAGCGGGAAACCGTAGGAATGAGCAGTTCTTC. Encoded protein: CASRGLAGNRRNEQFF.